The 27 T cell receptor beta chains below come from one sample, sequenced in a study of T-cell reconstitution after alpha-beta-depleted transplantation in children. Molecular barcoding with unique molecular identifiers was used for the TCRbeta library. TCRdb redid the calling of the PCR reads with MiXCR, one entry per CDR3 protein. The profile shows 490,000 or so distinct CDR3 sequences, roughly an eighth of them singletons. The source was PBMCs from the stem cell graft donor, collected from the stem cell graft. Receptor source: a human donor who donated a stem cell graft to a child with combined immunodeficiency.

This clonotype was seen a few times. CDR3 sequence reads: CASGSSGGGYEQYF. The DNA for the CDR3 is TGTGCTAGTGGCTCCTCGGGAGGGGGGTACGAGCAGTACTTC. The chain joins TRBV12-5 to TRBJ2-7, with TRBD2 identical over 8 bases. The length of the CDR3 is 14 residues. V dropped 6 bases and J dropped 4; count of bases not matched to a gene: 8. The germline V gene has CDR1 LGHNT and CDR2 FRNRAP.

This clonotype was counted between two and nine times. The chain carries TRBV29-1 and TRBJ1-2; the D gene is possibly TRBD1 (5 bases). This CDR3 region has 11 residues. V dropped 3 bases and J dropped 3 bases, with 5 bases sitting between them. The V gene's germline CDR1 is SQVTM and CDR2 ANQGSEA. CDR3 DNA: TGCAGCGTTGACAGGGACTATGGCTACACCTTC. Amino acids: CSVDRDYGYTF.

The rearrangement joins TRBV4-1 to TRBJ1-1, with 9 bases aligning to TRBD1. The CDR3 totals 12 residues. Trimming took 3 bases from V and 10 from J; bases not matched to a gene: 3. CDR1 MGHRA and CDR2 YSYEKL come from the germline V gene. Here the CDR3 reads CASSHPQGAAFF. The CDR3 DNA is TGCGCCAGCAGCCATCCACAGGGGGCAGCTTTCTTT.

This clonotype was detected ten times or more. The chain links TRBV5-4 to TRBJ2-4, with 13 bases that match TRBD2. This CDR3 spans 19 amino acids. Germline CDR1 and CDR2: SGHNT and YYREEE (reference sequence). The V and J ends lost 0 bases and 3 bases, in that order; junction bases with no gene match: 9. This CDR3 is CASSLEFGLAGADKNIQYF. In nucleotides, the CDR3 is TGTGCCAGCAGCTTGGAGTTTGGACTAGCGGGAGCTGACAAAAACATTCAGTACTTC.

The CDR3: CASSLELAREQFF. As DNA, the CDR3 is TGCGCCAGCAGCTTGGAACTAGCGCGAGAGCAGTTCTTC. The chain links TRBV5-1 to TRBJ2-1, with 7 bases fitting TRBD2. Germline values: CDR1 SGHRS, CDR2 YFSETQ. This CDR3 is 13 amino acids long. The V gene end was trimmed by 0 bases and the J gene end by 10 bases; junction bases not matched to a gene: 4.

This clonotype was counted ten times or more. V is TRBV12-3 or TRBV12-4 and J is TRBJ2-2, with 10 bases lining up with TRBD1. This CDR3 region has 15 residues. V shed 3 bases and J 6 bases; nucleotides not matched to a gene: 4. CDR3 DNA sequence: TGTGCCAGCAGTTTCCGTGGACAGGGGGCCGGGGAGCTGTTTTTT. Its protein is CASSFRGQGAGELFF.

The CDR3 nucleotides are TGTGCCAGCAGTCGTCTTACGGGCAATGAGCAGTTCTTC. It translates to CASSRLTGNEQFF. The chain couples TRBV12-3 or TRBV12-4 to TRBJ2-1; D remains unclear. Deletions cut 5 bases from V and 6 bases from J, with 11 bases between. The CDR3 is 13 residues long.

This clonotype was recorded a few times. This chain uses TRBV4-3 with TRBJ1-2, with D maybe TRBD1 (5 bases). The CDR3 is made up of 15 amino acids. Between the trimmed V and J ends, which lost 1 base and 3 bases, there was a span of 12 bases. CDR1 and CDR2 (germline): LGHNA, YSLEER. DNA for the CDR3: TGCGCCAGCAGCCAAGGTTATGGGGCCGACTATGGCTACACCTTC. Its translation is CASSQGYGADYGYTF.

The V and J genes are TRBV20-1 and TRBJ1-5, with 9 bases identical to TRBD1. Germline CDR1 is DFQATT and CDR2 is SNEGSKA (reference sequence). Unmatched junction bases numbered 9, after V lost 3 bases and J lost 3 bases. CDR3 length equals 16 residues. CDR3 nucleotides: TGCAGTGCTAGCGCCGGGACAGGGATACTCAATCAGCCCCAGCATTTT. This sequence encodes CSASAGTGILNQPQHF.

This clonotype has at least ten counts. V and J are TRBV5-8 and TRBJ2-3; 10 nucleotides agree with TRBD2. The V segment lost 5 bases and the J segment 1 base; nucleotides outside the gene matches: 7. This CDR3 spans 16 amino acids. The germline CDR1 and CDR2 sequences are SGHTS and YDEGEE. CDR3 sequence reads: CASRPRLAGGTDTQYF. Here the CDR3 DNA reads TGTGCCAGCAGACCTAGACTAGCGGGTGGCACAGATACGCAGTATTTT.

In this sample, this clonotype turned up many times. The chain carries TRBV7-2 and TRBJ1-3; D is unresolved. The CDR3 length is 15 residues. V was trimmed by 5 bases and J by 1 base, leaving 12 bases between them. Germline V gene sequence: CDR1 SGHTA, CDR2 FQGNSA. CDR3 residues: CASSQGIWSGNTIYF. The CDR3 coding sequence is TGTGCCAGCAGCCAAGGAATTTGGTCTGGAAACACCATATATTTT.

The CDR3 sequence: CASSYGAREYNEQFF. The CDR3 bases are TGTGCCAGCAGTTACGGAGCCAGGGAGTACAATGAGCAGTTCTTC. The chain links TRBV6-2 or TRBV6-3 to TRBJ2-1; D tentatively reads TRBD1 or TRBD2 (5 bases each). Germline lookup yields CDR1 MNHEY and CDR2 SVGEGT. The CDR3 sequence is 15 residues long. V was clipped by 2 bases and J by 4 bases, with 12 bases between them.

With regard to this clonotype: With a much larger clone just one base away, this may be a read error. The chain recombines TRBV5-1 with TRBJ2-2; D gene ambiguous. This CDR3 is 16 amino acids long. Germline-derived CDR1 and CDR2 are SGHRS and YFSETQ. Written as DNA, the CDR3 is TGCACCAGCAGCCTCGCAGCGTTTGCGGACACCGGGGAGCTGTTTTTT. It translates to CTSSLAAFADTGELFF.

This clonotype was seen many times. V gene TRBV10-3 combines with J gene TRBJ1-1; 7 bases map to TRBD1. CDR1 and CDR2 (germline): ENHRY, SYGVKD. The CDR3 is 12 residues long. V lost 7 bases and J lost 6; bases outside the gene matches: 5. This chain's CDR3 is CAITGDRAEAFF. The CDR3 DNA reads TGTGCCATCACTGGGGACAGAGCTGAAGCTTTCTTT.

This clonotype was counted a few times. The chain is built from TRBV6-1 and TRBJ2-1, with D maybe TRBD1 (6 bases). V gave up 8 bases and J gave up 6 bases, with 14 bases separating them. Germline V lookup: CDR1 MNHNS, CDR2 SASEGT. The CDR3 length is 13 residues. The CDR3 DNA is TGTGCCAGCGGGGCAGGGGTCCCCAATGAGCAGTTCTTC. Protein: CASGAGVPNEQFF.

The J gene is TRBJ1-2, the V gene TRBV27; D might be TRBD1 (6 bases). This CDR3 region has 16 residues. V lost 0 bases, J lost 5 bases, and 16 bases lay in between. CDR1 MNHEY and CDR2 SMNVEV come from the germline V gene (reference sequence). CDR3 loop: CASSLSMGGLKYGYTF. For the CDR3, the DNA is TGTGCCAGCAGTTTATCGATGGGGGGCCTTAAGTATGGCTACACCTTC.

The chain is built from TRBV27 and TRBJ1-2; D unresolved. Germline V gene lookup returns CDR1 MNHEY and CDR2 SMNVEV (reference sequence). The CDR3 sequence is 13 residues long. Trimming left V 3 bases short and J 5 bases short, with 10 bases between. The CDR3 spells CASSFATGYGYTF. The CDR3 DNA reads TGTGCCAGCAGTTTCGCAACGGGGTATGGCTACACCTTC.

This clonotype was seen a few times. The CDR3 DNA is TGTGCCAGCAGCTTCCTGACGAGGGAGCTGTTTTTT. Its translation: CASSFLTRELFF. The chain is built from TRBV5-6 and TRBJ2-2; D is uncertain. V was pared by 2 bases and J by 9 bases, with 8 bases between. In germline, CDR1 is SGHDT, CDR2 YYEEEE. The CDR3 loop spans 12 amino acids.

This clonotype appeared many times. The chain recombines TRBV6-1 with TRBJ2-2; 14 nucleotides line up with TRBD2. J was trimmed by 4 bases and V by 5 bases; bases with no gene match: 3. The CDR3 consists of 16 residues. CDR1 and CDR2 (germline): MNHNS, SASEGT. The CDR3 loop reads CASSTTSGRGTGELFF. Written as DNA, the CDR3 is TGTGCCAGCAGTACGACTAGCGGGAGGGGCACCGGGGAGCTGTTTTTT.

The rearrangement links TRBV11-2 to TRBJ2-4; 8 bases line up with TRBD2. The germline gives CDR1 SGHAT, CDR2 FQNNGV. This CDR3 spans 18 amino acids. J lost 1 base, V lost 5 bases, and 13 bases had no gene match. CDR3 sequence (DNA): TGTGCCAGCAGCCCGAATTTGGGTAGCGGGGCTGCCAAAAACATTCAGTACTTC. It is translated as CASSPNLGSGAAKNIQYF.

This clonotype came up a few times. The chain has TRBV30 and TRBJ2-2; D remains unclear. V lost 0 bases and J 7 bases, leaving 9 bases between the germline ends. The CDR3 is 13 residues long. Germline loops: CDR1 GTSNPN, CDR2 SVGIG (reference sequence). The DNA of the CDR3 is TGTGCCTGGAGTGTGACCTTGAACGGGGAGCTGTTTTTT. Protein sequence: CAWSVTLNGELFF.

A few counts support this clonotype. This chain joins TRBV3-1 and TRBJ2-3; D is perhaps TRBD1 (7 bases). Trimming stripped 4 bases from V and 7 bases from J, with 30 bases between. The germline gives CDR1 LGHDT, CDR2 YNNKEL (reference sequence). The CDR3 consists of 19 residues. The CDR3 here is CASSLDRLVGGHAGNTQYF. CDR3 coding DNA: TGTGCCAGCAGCCTCGACCGACTAGTAGGGGGCCACGCTGGTAATACGCAGTATTTT.

The CDR3, as DNA: TGCGCCAGCAGAACGGGACAGCCGAGTTGGGAGACCCAGTACTTC. It yields the protein CASRTGQPSWETQYF. V and J are TRBV5-1 and TRBJ2-5, with 7 bases matching TRBD1. The CDR3 is 15 amino acids. CDR1 and CDR2 from the germline V gene are SGHRS and YFSETQ. Trimming took 5 bases from V and 5 from J; bases not matched to a gene: 12.

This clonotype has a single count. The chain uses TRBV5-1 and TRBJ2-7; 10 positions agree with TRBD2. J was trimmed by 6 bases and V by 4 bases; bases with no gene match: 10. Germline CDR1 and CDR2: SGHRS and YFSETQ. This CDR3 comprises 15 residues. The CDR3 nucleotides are TGCGCCAGCAGCCAGAGCGGGAGGGGGGTCGTCGAGCAGTACTTC. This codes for CASSQSGRGVVEQYF.

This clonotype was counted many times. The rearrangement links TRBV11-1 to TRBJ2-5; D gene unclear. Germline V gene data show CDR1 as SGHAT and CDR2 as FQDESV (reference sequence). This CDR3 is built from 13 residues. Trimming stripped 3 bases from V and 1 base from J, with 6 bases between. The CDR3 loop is CASSFGFQETQYF. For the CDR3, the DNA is TGTGCCAGCAGCTTCGGGTTCCAAGAGACCCAGTACTTC.

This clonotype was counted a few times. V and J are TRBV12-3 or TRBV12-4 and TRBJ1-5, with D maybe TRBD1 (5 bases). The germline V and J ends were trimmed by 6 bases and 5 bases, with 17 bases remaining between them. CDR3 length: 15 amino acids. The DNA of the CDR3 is TGTGCCAGCAGCACTGCCTCGGGGGGGGATCAGCCCCAGCATTTT. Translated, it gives CASSTASGGDQPQHF.

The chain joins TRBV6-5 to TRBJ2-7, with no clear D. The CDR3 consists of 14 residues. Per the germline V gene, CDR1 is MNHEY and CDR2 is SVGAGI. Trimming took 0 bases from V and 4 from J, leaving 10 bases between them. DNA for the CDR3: TGTGCCAGCAGTTACTCGCCGAATGGATACGAGCAGTACTTC. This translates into CASSYSPNGYEQYF.